This TCR beta chain stems from a study of blood T cell repertoires in COVID-19. In germline, CDR1 is SEHNR, CDR2 FQNEAQ (reference sequence). The V end was cut by 5 bases, the J end by 8 bases, with 12 bases between. This CDR3 spans 12 amino acids. The repertoire was sequenced with immunoSEQ multiplex PCR; TCRdb's copy has only in-frame clones and lacks some. Of about 120,000 clones in the sample, 86% were seen once. This clonotype was obtained from a man aged 35-49 years with acute or convalescent COVID-19. The rearrangement joins TRBV7-9 to TRBJ1-1, with unresolved D. The sequenced material came from peripheral blood. The CDR3 here is CASSQAVEEAFF. CDR3 in DNA: TGTGCCAGCAGCCAAGCGGTGGAGGAAGCTTTCTTT.